This TCR beta chain was captured by sequencing in a study of neoadjuvant anti-PD-1 for oral cavity cancer. Study-wide context: Non-progressing patients received a fourth nivolumab dose near day 43, then surgery on days 50-56.

Trimming pared 6 bases from V and 8 bases from J, leaving 22 bases between. Germline V lookup: CDR1 LNHDA, CDR2 SQIVND (reference sequence). The CDR3 length is 15 residues. Patients had HPV-negative, locally advanced oral cavity squamous cell carcinoma. The method was immunoSEQ multiplex PCR; TCRdb's version includes in-frame clones alone and lacks a portion of them. The sample lists over 6,500 clones, 70% to 80% occurring once. The V gene is TRBV19, the J gene TRBJ1-1; TRBD1 is a possible D gene (5 bases). Source: PBMCs, taken before nivolumab (anti-PD-1) treatment. The source of this sequence is a person between 40 and 80 years old with oral cavity squamous cell carcinoma. The CDR3: CASRTDSYRSSEAFF. The CDR3 DNA reads as TGTGCCAGTAGGACGGATTCCTACAGGAGTTCGGAAGCTTTCTTT.